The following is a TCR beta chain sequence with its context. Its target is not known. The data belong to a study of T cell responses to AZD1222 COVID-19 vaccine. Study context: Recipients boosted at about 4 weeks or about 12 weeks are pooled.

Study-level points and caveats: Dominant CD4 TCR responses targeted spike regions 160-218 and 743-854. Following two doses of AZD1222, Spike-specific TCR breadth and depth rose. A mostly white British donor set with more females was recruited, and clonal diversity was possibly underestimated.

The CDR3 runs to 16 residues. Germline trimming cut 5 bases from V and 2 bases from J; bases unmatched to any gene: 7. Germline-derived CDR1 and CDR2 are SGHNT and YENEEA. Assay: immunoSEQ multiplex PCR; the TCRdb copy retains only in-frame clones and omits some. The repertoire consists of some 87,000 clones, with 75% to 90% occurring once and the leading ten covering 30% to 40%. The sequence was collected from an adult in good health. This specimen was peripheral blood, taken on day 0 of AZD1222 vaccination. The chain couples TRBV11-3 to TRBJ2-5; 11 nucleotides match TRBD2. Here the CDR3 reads CASSPGLAETQETQYF. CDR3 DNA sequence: TGTGCCAGCAGCCCGGGACTAGCGGAGACGCAAGAGACCCAGTACTTC.